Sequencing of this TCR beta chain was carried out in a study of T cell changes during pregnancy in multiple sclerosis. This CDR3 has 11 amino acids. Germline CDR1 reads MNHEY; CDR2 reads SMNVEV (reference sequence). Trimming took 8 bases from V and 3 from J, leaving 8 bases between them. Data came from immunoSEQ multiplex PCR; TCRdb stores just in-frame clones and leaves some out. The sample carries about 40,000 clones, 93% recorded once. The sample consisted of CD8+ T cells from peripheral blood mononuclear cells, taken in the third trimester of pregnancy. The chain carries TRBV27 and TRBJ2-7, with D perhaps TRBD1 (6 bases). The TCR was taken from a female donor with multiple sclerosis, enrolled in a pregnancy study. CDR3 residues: CASRQDYEQYF. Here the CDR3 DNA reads TGTGCCAGCCGACAGGACTACGAGCAGTACTTC.